These 2 T cell receptor beta chains came from one sample sequenced in a study of T cells in Graves' hyperthyroidism and ophthalmopathy. The source material, RNA transcripts, was used to amplify TCR beta CDR3 regions. The HTBI set primed first-round TCR CDR3 RT-PCR. TCRdb reanalysed the multiplex PCR reads using MiXCR and keeps one entry per CDR3 protein. The top ten hold 28% of the sample, which has 300,000 to 450,000 distinct CDR3 sequences, roughly 14% seen once. The specimen was blood. These receptors all come from a woman in her late teens or twenties with Graves' hyperthyroidism that later progressed to Graves' ophthalmopathy.

In its sample, this clonotype was seen many times. The chain is built from TRBV5-6 and TRBJ1-1; D remains unclear. The ends were cut back, 0 bases at V and 3 bases at J, with 12 bases in the middle. The germline V gene encodes CDR1 SGHDT and CDR2 YYEEEE. This CDR3 has 15 amino acids. As DNA, the CDR3 is TGTGCCAGCAGCTTGGGTGACTTGGGCTACACTGAAGCTTTCTTT. As protein: CASSLGDLGYTEAFF.

This clonotype was observed many times. The V call is TRBV20-1, the J call TRBJ1-5; D is unresolved. Trimming removed 3 bases at V and 0 bases at J, with 9 bases between. The CDR3 has 14 amino acids. From germline, CDR1 is DFQATT and CDR2 SNEGSKA (reference sequence). DNA for the CDR3: TGCAGTGCTAGTCGAGGAATTAGCAATCAGCCCCAGCATTTT. Its protein product is CSASRGISNQPQHF.